The source of this TCR beta chain is a study of PD-1 blockade in classical Hodgkin lymphoma. Looking at the study overall: Patients were infused with nivolumab 3 mg/kg every 2 weeks.

This clone was picked up one time. Relapse after autologous stem cell transplantation occurred in every patient, and brentuximab vedotin exposure varied. The V end was cut by 2 bases, the J end by 4 bases, with 11 bases between. From germline, CDR1 is SEHNR and CDR2 FQNEAQ (reference sequence). The CDR3 is made up of 14 amino acids. The assay was immunoSEQ multiplex PCR, and TCRdb's table has in-frame clones only and misses some. Here the sample spans tens of thousands of clones, roughly 90% being singletons. The source is a human donor with classical Hodgkin lymphoma. The input for sequencing was peripheral blood mononuclear cells (PBMCs), taken at baseline. The chain is built from TRBV7-9 and TRBJ1-2, with unresolved D. The CDR3 coding sequence is TGTGCCAGCAGCTTAAATTTGCGTCCCTATGGCTACACCTTC. Translating it yields CASSLNLRPYGYTF. The full variable domain, completed using reference TRBV7-9 and TRBJ1-2, is DTGVSQNPRHKITKRGQNVTFRCDPISEHNRLYWYRQTLGQGPEFLTYFQNEAQLEKSRLLSDRFSAERPKGSFSTLEIQRTEQGDSAMYLCASSLNLRPYGYTFGSGTRLTVV.